Shown below are 5 T cell receptor beta chains from a single sample sequenced in a study of cytomegalovirus exposure and HLA in healthy donors (dated by TCRdb to the late 2010s). Libraries came from the immunoSEQ multiplex PCR assay. For the multiplex PCR, a mixture combining 60 forward primers for TCR Vbeta segments and 13 reverse primers for TCR Jbeta segments was used. Sourced from immuneACCESS, this table was stored by TCRdb with only in-frame sequences that have V and J called. A share of the clones is absent; for the studies checked, an unresolved V gene accounts for under half, and the remainder has no known explanation. The sample table shows under 150,000 clones, and 60% to 80% are seen once. The top ten clones comprise 0.9% to 1.2% of the sample. Sequencing input: PBMCs. Receptors were obtained from a male donor in good health and CMV-seronegative.

This rearrangement joins TRBV11-2 to TRBJ2-7, with D tentatively TRBD2 (5 bases). Germline V gives CDR1 SGHAT, CDR2 FQNNGV. The CDR3 extends over 11 amino acids. Trimming pared 3 bases from V and 5 bases from J, leaving 5 bases between. This chain's CDR3 is CASSLGDEQYF. CDR3 nucleotide sequence: TGTGCCAGCAGCTTGGGAGACGAGCAGTACTTC.

In the case of this clone: An end of the junction differs from the germline gene, which may be a read error. This chain joins TRBV2 and TRBJ1-5; maybe TRBD1 (5 bases). Germline-derived CDR1 and CDR2 are SNHLY and FYNNEI. This CDR3 contains 15 residues. CDR3 bases: TGTGCCAGCACAGGCGGGGCCTTTAGCACTCAGCCCCAGCATTTT. Residues: CASTGGAFSTQPQHF.

The chain links TRBV4-1 to TRBJ2-5, with a tentative D call TRBD2 (6 bases). Germline values: CDR1 MGHRA, CDR2 YSYEKL. V lost 0 bases and J 4 bases, leaving 9 bases between the germline ends. The CDR3 is 14 residues long. The CDR3 bases are TGCGCCAGCAGCCAAGATCGGGGAGGAGAGACCCAGTACTTC. Translating gives CASSQDRGGETQYF.

The chain combines TRBV5-1 with TRBJ2-1; TRBD1 is a possible D gene (8 bases). Germline V gene data show CDR1 as SGHRS and CDR2 as YFSETQ. V lost 4 bases to trimming and J lost 4 bases, with 15 bases between them. CDR3 length: 15 amino acids. CDR3 DNA sequence: TGCGCCAGCAGCATTACAGGGGGGGTATACAATGAGCAGTTCTTC. It codes for CASSITGGVYNEQFF.

The chain recombines TRBV9 with TRBJ2-1; 13 bases agree with TRBD2. V trimming: 3 bases; J trimming: 6 bases; junction bases outside the gene matches: 3. The germline gives CDR1 SGDLS, CDR2 YYNGEE. This CDR3 has 15 amino acids. The CDR3: CASSAGTSGANEQFF. The CDR3 nucleotides are TGTGCCAGCAGCGCGGGGACTAGCGGGGCCAATGAGCAGTTCTTC.